Sequencing of this T cell receptor beta chain was carried out in a study of spatial heterogeneity in lung cancer (dated by TCRdb to about 2019). About the study as a whole: Samples were obtained from about 75 patients with early-stage, untreated non-small cell lung cancer from the lung TRACERx cohort. The study quantitatively compared TCR alpha and beta repertoires across multiple tumor regions, matched nontumor lung and blood in non-small cell lung cancer. In the raw uncorrected reads, each unique combination of TCR and UMI appeared more than ten times on average. More beta-chain than alpha-chain transcripts were consistently detected, likely reflecting higher beta-chain transcript abundance. Nonsynonymous mutation counts, determined by whole-exome sequencing of tumor tissue, were related to features of the TCR repertoire. Follow-up PBMC samples were sequenced whenever available, with a median time to follow-up of around two years after resection. At surgery, both alpha and beta chains were TCR-sequenced in 200 to 250 tumor regions, about 61 matched nontumor lung samples and around 50 PBMC samples. The investigation overall reported the following: Only 14 patients were included in comparisons of baseline and follow-up blood repertoires. Confirming at a functional level the hypothesis that regional TCRs recognize regional mutations was considered to require additional single-cell paired TCR alpha and beta sequencing. Ubiquitous expanded tumor TCRs were found in blood more often at tumor resection than at routine follow-up.

Library preparation was by 5' RACE. Sequencing took place on a NextSeq 500. The TCR library protocol attached a unique molecular identifier to each TCR cDNA molecule to allow correction of PCR and sequencing errors. Turning to the authors' computational methods: TCR identification, UMI-based error correction and CDR3 extraction were performed with Decombinator tools. Expanded TCRs were defined as those above a frequency of 2 per 1,000, corresponding to the top 1% of the tumor frequency distribution. Renyi diversity was calculated using the R vegan package after each repertoire was subsampled 100 times to 5,000 TCRs. CDR3 similarity networks were constructed using string-kernel similarity of amino acid triplets, with links drawn between CDR3s whose pairwise similarity was above 0.82. TCRdb reran the public reads through fastp at Q25 and MiXCR, keeping productive beta chains. Entries are consolidated by CDR3 protein sequence, retaining the most common genes and DNA. TCRdb assigned the V and J calls; the authors' analysis was not used. The sample table shows about 36,000 distinct CDR3 sequences, and roughly 7.8% are seen once. 9.4% of the sample is held by the ten biggest clonotypes.

The time point label on this specimen signifies: blood at routine non-recurrence follow-up after resection. For TCR sequencing, whole RNA was extracted from tumor and nontumor lung tissue, or from cryopreserved PBMC samples, and no cell sorting was done. Only patients for whom sufficient RNA was available from at least two tumor regions were selected for TCR sequencing. This clonotype showed up many times. Its target antigen remains unknown. No base quality values were provided; no much bigger clone lies one nucleotide off. Reading the germline V gene (reference sequence) gives CDR1 PRHDT and CDR2 FYEKMQ. V loses 0 bases of germline sequence and J loses 6 bases, and the interval between the two ends is 15 bases. Spanning cysteine to phenylalanine, the CDR3 consists of 16 amino acids. Just CDR3 DNA is preserved here, 48 bases in frame from base 1.

This chain is built from TRBV13 and TRBJ2-1; the D gene cannot be named for sure. The sample was PBMCs, taken at follow-up. The sequence derives from a male donor with early-stage non-small cell lung cancer. The CDR3 reads as follows: CASSLGTPGRINEQFF. In nucleotide form, the sequence is TGTGCCAGCAGCTTAGGTACCCCGGGCAGAATCAATGAGCAGTTCTTC.